This paragraph covers one T cell receptor beta chain sequence. The CDR3 runs to 14 residues. V lost 2 bases and J 5 bases, leaving 12 bases between the germline ends. Germline values: CDR1 GTSNPN, CDR2 SVGIG (reference sequence). From the 5' RACE reads, TCRdb called clonotypes with MiXCR, one entry per CDR3 protein. The sample yields 35,000 to 50,000 distinct CDR3 sequences, approximately 28% seen once. The receptor comes from a female donor with breast cancer. The chain recombines TRBV30 with TRBJ2-2; D is unresolved. What was sequenced was tumor-infiltrating memory CD4+ T cells sorted from the breast tumor. Subset noted: memory CD4+ T cells, CD4+CD45RO+CD25-. The CDR3: CAWSPPDFTGELFF. DNA of the CDR3: TGTGCCTGGAGTCCCCCCGACTTTACCGGGGAGCTGTTTTTT. The full variable domain, in which reference TRBV30 and TRBJ2-2 provide the parts outside the CDR3, is SQTIHQWPATLVQPVGSPLSLECTVEGTSNPNLYWYRQAAGRGLQLLFYSVGIGQISSEVPQNLSASRPQDRQFILSSKKLLLSDSGFYLCAWSPPDFTGELFFGEGSRLTVL.